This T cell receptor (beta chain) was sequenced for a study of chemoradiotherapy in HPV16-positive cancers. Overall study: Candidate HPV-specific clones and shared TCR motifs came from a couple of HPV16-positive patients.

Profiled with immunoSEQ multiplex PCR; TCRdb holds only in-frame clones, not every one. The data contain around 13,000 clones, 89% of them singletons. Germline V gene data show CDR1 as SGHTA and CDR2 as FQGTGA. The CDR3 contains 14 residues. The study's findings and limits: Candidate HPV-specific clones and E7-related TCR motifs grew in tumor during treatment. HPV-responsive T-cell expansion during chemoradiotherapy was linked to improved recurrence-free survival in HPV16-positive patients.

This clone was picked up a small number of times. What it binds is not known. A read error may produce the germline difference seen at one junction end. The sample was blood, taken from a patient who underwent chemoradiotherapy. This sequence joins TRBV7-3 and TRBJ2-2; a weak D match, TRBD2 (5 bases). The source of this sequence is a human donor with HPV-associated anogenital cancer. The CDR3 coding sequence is TGTGCCAGCAGCCCGTACGGGAACAGCGGGGAGCTGTTTTTT. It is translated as CASSPYGNSGELFF.